Listed below are T cell receptor beta chains from one sample, sequenced in a study of CD8 T cells in ankylosing spondylitis. TCRdb re-called the 5' RACE reads through MiXCR, storing one row per CDR3 protein. The sample carries 450,000 or so distinct CDR3 sequences, about 24% recorded once. Sequencing was performed on blood, either unsorted or a sorted T cell fraction (not recorded which). Every receptor here comes from a male donor with ankylosing spondylitis. Each CDR3 is given without its conserved first and last residue.

TRBV20-1,TRBJ2-1,SASNGGRDEQF
TRBV4-2,TRBJ2-7,ASSQQY
TRBV5-6,TRBJ2-3,ASSLGAGFGPDTQY
TRBV20-1,TRBJ2-2,SAMIAGGPYTGELF
TRBV20-1,TRBJ2-5,SARGPLGETQY
TRBV5-1,TRBJ2-7,ASSFSGTGVNEQY
TRBV7-9,TRBJ2-5,AVGVAGTETQY
TRBV6-1,TRBJ1-1,ASDISMNTEAF
TRBV7-2,TRBJ2-7,ASSLLGPSGSGYEQY
TRBV5-1,TRBJ1-1,ASSLVAENTEAF
TRBV9,TRBJ2-3,ASSVIAGTTDTQY
TRBV20-1,TRBJ2-1,SASEAGGPNEQF
TRBV5-1,TRBJ1-1,ASSSAPNTEAF
TRBV20-1,TRBJ1-2,SAGGRLDGVSYT
TRBV12-3/TRBV12-4,TRBJ1-1,ASIHKAEAF
TRBV9,TRBJ2-1,ASSGDWGSYNEQF
TRBV27,TRBJ1-1,ASSQGSEAF
TRBV2,TRBJ1-3,AGREGGNTIY
TRBV20-1,TRBJ2-1,SARDRAHSDEQF
TRBV12-3/TRBV12-4,TRBJ2-5,ASSQRRGQTQY
TRBV11-3,TRBJ2-2,ASSLDVALLRTGELF
TRBV7-2,TRBJ2-5,ASSLGLASETQY
TRBV20-1,TRBJ2-1,SAGFQSNEQF
TRBV24-1,TRBJ2-5,ATGIWDRNQETQY
TRBV20-1,TRBJ2-2,SARSLASGNYGELF
TRBV11-2,TRBJ2-1,ASSLEGLAGGPKYNEQF
TRBV6-5,TRBJ2-1,ASSSETGYNEQF
TRBV29-1,TRBJ2-1,SAEDLYNEQF
TRBV4-1,TRBJ2-3,ASSLLAAGGRWADTQY
TRBV20-1,TRBJ2-3,SATGLAGVQDTQY
TRBV15,TRBJ2-3,ATRKGDHTDTQY
TRBV19,TRBJ2-5,ASSGDREETQY
TRBV24-1,TRBJ2-1,ATSDSGGQGAGVGEQF
TRBV20-1,TRBJ1-2,SGVAGQTSYGYT
TRBV12-3/TRBV12-4,TRBJ1-4,ASSLAGQANEKLF
TRBV20-1,TRBJ1-3,SATSGNTIY
TRBV4-1,TRBJ1-5,ASSQGPKGYSNQPQH
TRBV19,TRBJ1-5,ASSMKTGGQPQH
TRBV10-3,TRBJ2-7,AISETGQGQVEQY
TRBV18,TRBJ2-4,ASSPRGRGIQY
TRBV25-1,TRBJ2-4,ASSHSTLGIQY
TRBV20-1,TRBJ2-1,SATTSGRASEQF
TRBV12-3/TRBV12-4,TRBJ1-3,ASSPRDTIY
TRBV20-1,TRBJ2-3,SARDQGGVEDTQY
TRBV7-2,TRBJ2-7,ASSLGSFRGEQY
TRBV5-1,TRBJ2-2,ASRPDRGSVELF
TRBV6-1,TRBJ1-1,ASSQRNGAGGLNAF
TRBV24-1,TRBJ1-5,ATSDTTGGASQPQH
TRBV20-1,TRBJ2-1,SARWERGSSYNEQF
TRBV5-1,TRBJ1-2,ASSQSPGEDGYT
TRBV12-3/TRBV12-4,TRBJ2-6,ASSPLGGASGANVLT
TRBV11-1,TRBJ2-3,ASSPREVVTDTQY
TRBV24-1,TRBJ1-5,ATSEDRINQPQH
TRBV21-1,TRBJ2-3,ASSKAGQKRASGSTTDTQY
TRBV29-1,TRBJ2-7,SVGGARLTYEQY